The present TCR beta chain was sequenced within a study of shared clonotypes between healthy human individuals. General study points: The represented genetic and exposure-history diversity was limited by the small number of donors.

The CDR3 length is 14 residues. Germline V gene lookup returns CDR1 MGHRA and CDR2 YSYEKL. Trimming removed 3 bases at V and 0 bases at J, with 8 bases between. In replicate PCRs of sorted subsets, roughly 200 ng DNA, about 30,000 T cell genomes, was used. The method was immunoSEQ multiplex PCR; TCRdb's version includes in-frame clones alone and lacks a portion of them. This table has fewer than 1 million clones, 95% to 97% appearing once. Naive CD8 cells were CD45RO-negative, positively selected for CCR7, excluding terminally differentiated effector memory CD45RA+ cells. Each of the donors was a healthy adult who was HIV-negative and had not had a recent acute infection or vaccination. Comment on this clone: What it recognizes is unknown.

The clonotype originates from a man aged 25 to 40 in good health. The rearrangement uses TRBV4-1 and TRBJ2-5; D gene ambiguous. Sequenced sample: naive CD8+ T cells sorted from blood. The CDR3 nucleotides are TGCGCCAGCAGCCAGGCACCGTACCAAGAGACCCAGTACTTC. Its protein product is CASSQAPYQETQYF.